The TCR beta chain under discussion was sequenced for a study of T cells in Graves' hyperthyroidism and ophthalmopathy. This clonotype was seen a handful of times. From RNA transcripts, TCR beta CDR3 regions were amplified. TCR CDR3 regions were first amplified by RT-PCR with HTBI primers. From the multiplex PCR reads, TCRdb called clonotypes with MiXCR, one entry per CDR3 protein. The sample yields 360,000 or so distinct CDR3 sequences, 15% to 20% seen once. Germline V lookup: CDR1 SGHVS, CDR2 FQNEAQ. Trimming stripped 5 bases from V and 2 bases from J, with 10 bases between. The CDR3 contains 13 residues.

This sequence originates from a woman aged 35 to 49 with Graves' ophthalmopathy. The sample comprised blood. The V gene is TRBV7-8, the J gene TRBJ2-7; no firm D call. The CDR3 nucleotides are TGTGCCAGCAGCCCGCCCGAGGCCTACGAGCAGTACTTC. Residues: CASSPPEAYEQYF. Based on the CDR3 plus reference TRBV7-8 and TRBJ2-7, the full variable domain is GAGVSQSPRYKVAKRGQDVALRCDPISGHVSLFWYQQALGQGPEFLTYFQNEAQLDKSGLPSDRFFAERPEGSVSTLKIQRTQQEDSAVYLCASSPPEAYEQYFGPGTRLTVT.